What follows are 2 T cell receptor beta chains derived from one specimen sequenced in a study of shared clonotypes between healthy human individuals (dated by TCRdb to 2020 to 2021). Library preparation was by the immunoSEQ multiplex PCR assay. Imported from immuneACCESS, the table was reduced by TCRdb to in-frame sequences with V and J called. These copies leave out some clones; in studies compared against another copy, an unresolved V gene accounts for under half, and the cause of the remainder is not known. The sample has about 1 million clones on record, around 76% of them singletons. The ten largest clones capture approximately 1.5% of the sample. Input material: memory CD4+ T cells sorted from blood. The sample's cell subset or site label, in plain terms: CD45RA-negative fraction. The receptors derive from a man between 18 and 35 years old in good health.

The chain combines TRBV4-2 with TRBJ1-3, with 7 nucleotides matching TRBD1. The CDR3 totals 18 residues. Germline lookup yields CDR1 LGHNA and CDR2 YNFKEQ. V lost 0 bases to trimming and J lost 0 bases; unmatched junction nucleotides: 8. The CDR3 protein is CASSQDPDRSSSGNTIYF. In nucleotides, the CDR3 is TGTGCCAGCAGCCAAGATCCGGACAGGTCCAGCTCTGGAAACACCATATATTTT.

There are a few counts of this clone. This sequence joins TRBV25-1 and TRBJ2-1, with 13 nucleotides matching TRBD2. With V trimmed by 2 bases and J by 7 bases, 5 bases remained unmatched. The CDR3 is 16 residues long. Germline values: CDR1 MGHDK, CDR2 SYGVNS. The CDR3 loop reads CASSETSGRALNEQFF. The CDR3 DNA sequence: TGTGCCAGCAGTGAAACTAGCGGGAGGGCCTTGAATGAGCAGTTCTTC. The variable domain in full, completed from reference TRBV25-1 and TRBJ2-1, reads EADIYQTPRYLVIGTGKKITLECSQTMGHDKMYWYQQDPGMELHLIHYSYGVNSTEKGDLSSESTVSRIRTEHFPLTLESARPSHTSQYLCASSETSGRALNEQFFGPGTRLTVL.